These T cell receptor beta chains were read from a single sample in a study of T cell changes during pregnancy in multiple sclerosis. Sequencing was performed with immunoSEQ multiplex PCR; in TCRdb, only in-frame clones are kept and a portion is missing. The repertoire includes about 50,000 clones, almost 95% of them detected once, and about 4.5% sits in the top ten. This material consisted of CD8+ T cells from peripheral blood mononuclear cells, taken in the first trimester of pregnancy. These receptors all come from a female donor with multiple sclerosis, enrolled in a pregnancy study. Each CDR3 is given with its conserved first and last residue. D genes are given only for firm matches. Some rows mark clone size as missing; the rest say once, few, many or name a class of expanded clone.

.,TRBJ2-7,TRBV27,TRBD2,TGTGCCAGCAGTTGGCTAGCGGGGACGTCAACCTACGAGCAGTACTTC,CASSWLAGTSTYEQYF
.,TRBJ1-2,TRBV10-3,TRBD1,TGTGCCATCAGTGAGTCGATTGGGACAGGGGGTGGCTACACCTTC,CAISESIGTGGGYTF
.,TRBJ1-4,TRBV7-9,.,TGTGCCAGCAGCTTACCCGGGGAGCCGGCGAGACTGTTTTTT,CASSLPGEPARLFF
.,TRBJ2-7,TRBV5-8,.,TGTGCCAGCAGCTTGGGCCCTATAGAGCAGTACTTC,CASSLGPIEQYF
.,TRBJ2-7,TRBV28,.,TGTGCCAGCAGACCCCCGGACGAGCAGTACTTC,CASRPPDEQYF
.,TRBJ1-1,TRBV28,.,TGTGCCTCCCCCCCAGGGTTAGGTACCCGGTGGGCTGAAGCTTTCTTT,CASPPGLGTRWAEAFF
once,TRBJ2-7,TRBV7-2,TRBD2,TGTGCCAGCAGCTTCGGGGGGGCCTACGAGCAGTACTTC,CASSFGGAYEQYF
.,TRBJ1-2,TRBV28,.,TGTGCCAGCAGTTCGGGTCGGGGGGATGGCTACACCTTC,CASSSGRGDGYTF
.,TRBJ2-7,TRBV9,.,TGTGCCAGCAGTATCCAGGGGGGTGAGCAGTACTTC,CASSIQGGEQYF
.,TRBJ2-1,TRBV19,TRBD1,TGTGCCAGTAGTATATTGGCAGGGGGAAATGAGCAGTTCTTC,CASSILAGGNEQFF
.,TRBJ2-3,TRBV2,TRBD2,TGTGCCAGCAGTGACGGCGGGGGGAAGAGAGATACGCAGTATTTT,CASSDGGGKRDTQYF
.,TRBJ1-5,TRBV13,TRBD1,TGTGCCAGCAGCTTAGGCGGGACAGATTATCAGCCCCAGCATTTT,CASSLGGTDYQPQHF
.,TRBJ2-1,TRBV7-2,TRBD2,TGTGCCAGCAGCTTAGTAGCGGGGGGCCCCCCCTACAATGAGCAGTTCTTC,CASSLVAGGPPYNEQFF
.,TRBJ1-4,TRBV4-2,.,TGTGCCAGCAGCCGTACCCCAGGGAACTCAAATGAAAAACTGTTTTTT,CASSRTPGNSNEKLFF
.,TRBJ2-1,TRBV7-3,TRBD2,TGTGCCAGCAGCTTCGGCGGGGGGAGGAATGAGCAGTTCTTC,CASSFGGGRNEQFF